This T cell receptor beta chain was obtained from a study of T cell clonality in common variable immunodeficiency. CVID and control samples used equivalent genomic DNA input. Profiling relied on immunoSEQ multiplex PCR, and the TCRdb table lists in-frame clones only, not all of them. The repertoire consists of about 31,000 clones, none detected only once. The V gene lost 0 bases and the J gene lost 9 bases, with 9 bases spanning the gap. The CDR3 sequence is 13 residues long. Germline V gene data show CDR1 as SGHTA and CDR2 as FQGTGA. The sample holds many counts of this clone. Its specificity is unknown. The sequenced fragment ends 3 residues before the CDR3 boundary, so the rest is inferred from the germline J gene. Study conclusions and caveats: T cell subpopulation sequencing would be needed to explain CVID clonality. CVID subjects shared fewer TCRbeta clones than healthy controls did. Common variable immunodeficiency TCR beta sequences reportedly had fewer deletions and N-nucleotide insertions.

Specimen: peripheral blood mononuclear cells. The chain recombines TRBV7-3 with TRBJ1-5; D not resolved. The sequence derives from a human donor with common variable immunodeficiency. CDR3 DNA (partial): TGTGCCAGCAGCTTAACAGGGCTCCCGCCC. Translating it yields CASSLTGLPP. The CDR3 reads in full as CASSLTGLPPQHF.